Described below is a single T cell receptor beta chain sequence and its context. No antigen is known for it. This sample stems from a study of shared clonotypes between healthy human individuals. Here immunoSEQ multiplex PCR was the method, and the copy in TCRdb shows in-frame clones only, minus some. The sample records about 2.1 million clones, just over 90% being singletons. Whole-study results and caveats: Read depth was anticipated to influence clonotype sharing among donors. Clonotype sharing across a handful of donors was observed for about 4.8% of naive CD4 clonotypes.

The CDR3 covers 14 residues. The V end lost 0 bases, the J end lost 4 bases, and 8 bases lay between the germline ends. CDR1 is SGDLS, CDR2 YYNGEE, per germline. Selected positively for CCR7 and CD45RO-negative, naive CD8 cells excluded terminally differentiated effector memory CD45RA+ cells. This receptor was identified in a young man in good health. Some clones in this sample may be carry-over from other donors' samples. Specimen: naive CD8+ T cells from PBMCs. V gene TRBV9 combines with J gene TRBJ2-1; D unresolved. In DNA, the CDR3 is TGTGCCAGCAGCGTAGGGCTTCTGTACAATGAGCAGTTCTTC. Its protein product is CASSVGLLYNEQFF.